The source of this TCR beta chain is a study of cytomegalovirus exposure and HLA in healthy donors. Germline V gene data show CDR1 as SEHNR and CDR2 as FQNEAQ (reference sequence). The CDR3 extends over 14 amino acids. V was pared by 2 bases and J by 1 base, with 8 bases between. The PCR made use of 60 Vbeta and 13 Jbeta primers. Assay used: immunoSEQ multiplex PCR; TCRdb lists only in-frame clones, some missing. This table has about 160,000 clones, around four fifths appearing once. The TCR was taken from a woman aged 18-35 years in good health and CMV-seronegative. V is TRBV7-9 and J is TRBJ1-2, with D perhaps matching TRBD1 (6 bases). The sequencing input was PBMCs. CDR3 in amino acids: CASSLRTDNYGYTF. CDR3 nucleotide sequence: TGTGCCAGCAGCTTAAGGACAGATAACTATGGCTACACCTTC.